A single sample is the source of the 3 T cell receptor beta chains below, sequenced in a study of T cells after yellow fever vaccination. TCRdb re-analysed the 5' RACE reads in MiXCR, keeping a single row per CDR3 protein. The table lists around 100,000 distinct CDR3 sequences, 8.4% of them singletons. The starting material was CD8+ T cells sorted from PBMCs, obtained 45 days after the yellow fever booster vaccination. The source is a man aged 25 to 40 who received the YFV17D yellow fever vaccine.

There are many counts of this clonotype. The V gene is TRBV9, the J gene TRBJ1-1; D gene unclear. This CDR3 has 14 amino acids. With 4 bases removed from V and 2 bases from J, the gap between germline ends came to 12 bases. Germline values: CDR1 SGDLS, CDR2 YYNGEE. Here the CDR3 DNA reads TGTGCCAGCAGCACTGGACTGTACAACACTGAAGCTTTCTTT. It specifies CASSTGLYNTEAFF.

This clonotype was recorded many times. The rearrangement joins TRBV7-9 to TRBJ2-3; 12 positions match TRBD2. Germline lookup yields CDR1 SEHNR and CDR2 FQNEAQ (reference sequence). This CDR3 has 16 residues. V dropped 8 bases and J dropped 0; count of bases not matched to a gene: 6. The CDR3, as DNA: TGTGCCAGCGCTACTAGCGGGAGGATGAGCACAGATACGCAGTATTTT. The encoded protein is CASATSGRMSTDTQYF.

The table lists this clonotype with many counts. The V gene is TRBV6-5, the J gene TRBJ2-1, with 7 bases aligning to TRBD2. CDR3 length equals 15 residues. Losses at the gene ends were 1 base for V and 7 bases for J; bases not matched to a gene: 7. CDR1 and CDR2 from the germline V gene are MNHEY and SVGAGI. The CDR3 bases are TGTGCCAGCAGTTACTTGCCGGGAGGATCTAATGAGCAGTTCTTC. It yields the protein CASSYLPGGSNEQFF.